What follows is one T cell receptor (beta chain) and its context. Its antigen remains undetermined. Library preparation employed the immunoSEQ multiplex PCR assay. For the multiplex PCR, a mixture combining 60 forward primers for TCR Vbeta segments and 13 reverse primers for TCR Jbeta segments was used. A multiplex PCR assay on genomic DNA amplified the CDR3 region of rearranged TCR beta genes. The Illumina HiSeq System was used to sequence the amplified TCR beta libraries as 87-base-pair reads. As for the original processing: In a later analysis, about 80 million unique TCR beta chains were counted across the roughly 610 repertoires, and roughly 9.9 million of these chains were shared by at least two donors. Raw reads were error-corrected and collapsed into unique sequences by a nearest-neighbor algorithm in which closely related sequences were merged to remove PCR and sequencing errors. Alignment of CDR3 sequences to IMGT reference sequences was used to assign V, D and J gene segments. For a sequence to be retained, a match of at least six nucleotides to both a V gene segment and a J gene segment was required. A rearrangement counted as productive if the CDR3 had no stop codons and remained in frame with V and J, and every other rearrangement counted as non-productive. Following IMGT convention, CDR3 was defined as the stretch from the second conserved V-encoded cysteine up to the conserved J-encoded phenylalanine. The earlier analysis of fewer than 700 of the donors excluded sequences that lacked an unambiguous match to a single V gene segment. An earlier analysis of some 610 of the donors called V segments functional above 56.7% productive rearrangements and segregating when the between-donor standard deviation exceeded 5%. A statistical classification framework was built for diagnosing cytomegalovirus status from the catalog of TCR beta chain sequences. V and J gene assignment, in a later analysis, came from comparing TCR nucleotide sequences with IMGT/GENE-DB human TR gene sequences. The TCRdist pipeline was used in a later analysis to assign CDR3 sequences and most-parsimonious VDJ recombination scenarios. In a later analysis, each TCR beta chain was defined by its CDR3 amino acid sequence together with its V-gene family, and reads lacking a unique V-gene family were excluded. To address suspected cross-contamination and a sequencing artifact, a later analysis removed over 500 highly shared, low-generation-probability nucleotide sequences. In a later analysis, a clonal expansion index was calculated for each public chain from normalized within-repertoire ranks of inferred template counts. In a later analysis, generation probabilities were computed using a VDJ recombination model fitted to out-of-frame rearrangements, and the results were checked against IGoR. A later analysis scored TCR-TCR, TCR-HLA and TCR-CMV co-occurrence with hypergeometric tests, applying a repertoire-size bias correction to TCR pairs. In a later analysis, false discovery rates were estimated by permuting HLA or CMV assignments 20 times. In a later analysis, co-occurring TCRs were grouped using DBSCAN, and TCRdist sequence similarity was added for clustering within HLA-allele-positive subsets. Co-occurrence clustering excluded repertoires with fewer than 30,000 or more than 120,000 public chains, plus five with anomalous nucleotide sharing. TCRdb limited this immuneACCESS table to in-frame rearrangements with V and J called. A share of clones is missing; checked studies link under half to unresolved V genes, and the rest is unexplained. That table is the source of V, J and clone size, and D and trimming were worked out from the DNA. The data table for this sample lists 65,000 to 80,000 clones. Around 7.5% of the sample belongs to the ten largest clones.

This entry comes from a study of cytomegalovirus exposure and HLA in healthy donors (TCRdb year 2017). Background on the whole study: According to an earlier analysis of a few hundred of the donors, some 180 million T cells yielded 117 million unique TCR beta sequences and around 300 Gb of sequence data. Among around 400 genotyped donors of the cohort, an average of about 240,000 unique TCR beta nucleotide sequences was sequenced per donor, of which 15% to 20% were non-productive. The number of typed donors differed by locus: about 620-630 for A, B, C, DRB1 and DQB1; some 540 for DQA1; approximately 600 for DPA1; and around 490 for DPB1. HLA typing covered class I and class II loci at four-digit resolution. In the later analysis, no new phenotypic data were used to find candidate immune exposures; instead, reliance was placed on TCR beta sequences and their occurrence across donors. Of the approximately 400 genotyped donors, approximately 83% fell in the genetic ancestry cluster associated with self-reported Caucasian donors. Alongside the repertoire data, information on donor age, sex, ethnicity and CMV serostatus was compiled. A later analysis re-analyzed previously published TCR beta repertoires from about 730 donors and added high-resolution HLA genotyping to study TCR occurrence patterns. A separate validation cohort of about 110 different subjects was used in addition to the approximately 700-subject first cohort. High-throughput TCR immunosequencing, statistical association of individual TCRs with disease status, and machine learning were combined to predict cytomegalovirus infection status. The study was designed to test whether signatures of past pathogen exposure could be identified by cataloging public T cell receptors. Using immunosequencing, the study profiled T cell repertoires from about 620 subjects and related those repertoires to cytomegalovirus serostatus. In an earlier analysis of more than 550 of the donors, high-throughput TCR beta sequencing was used to judge whether each TCR beta V gene segment behaved as functional or pseudogenic. Because of strong linkage in the cohort, 4 to 6 DR-DQ haplotypes were treated as single units for association and clustering. Around 330 gigabases of sequencing data and approximately 91 million unique TCR sequences made up an early release that covered some 640 HLA-typed donors. All discovery cohort repertoires had been generated using a single sequencing platform. A later genetic analysis took genome-wide SNP genotypes for 398 of the 666 donors and used that subset as a discovery cohort. Broader findings and caveats from the paper: Sequencing depth was assumed to be roughly uniform across donors in the presence/absence analyses, though that assumption may not hold. Correlated functional status among segregating V segments might be attributable to linkage disequilibrium, but an unknown experimental factor could not be ruled out. In a later analysis, the rate of TCR association differed among HLA loci, with DRB1 alleles having the most associated TCRs and HLA-C alleles having the fewest. The classifier was reported to diagnose cytomegalovirus status with high specificity and sensitivity in both the original and validation cohorts. In an earlier analysis of 587 of the donors, most TCR beta V segments appeared in productive rearrangements about 87% or about 30% of the time, broadly matching IMGT annotations. About 17 rarely observed V segments, including chromosome 9 orphons, were excluded from the earlier analysis of 550 to 700 of the donors because counts were too low. A later analysis found that HLA-associated TCR beta chains were more clonally expanded and had lower generation probabilities than equally common non-associated chains. The sequencing pipeline was judged likely to have produced a cluster of highly shared sequence variants as a technical artifact. Across donors, most TCR sequences were observed very rarely, whereas some public TCRs were present in many individuals. In vitro tests confirmed that a few of the cytomegalovirus-associated TCR beta chains recognize cytomegalovirus antigens. Most CMV-associated TCR beta chains appeared to be HLA-restricted in a later analysis, and the HLA associations seemed to be driven largely by CMV exposure. Strong co-occurrence of HLA alleles, especially DR and DQ, made assigning TCR associations to individual alleles difficult. V-gene and J-gene trimming of TCR beta chains was associated with a missense DCLRE1C variant in a later genetic analysis, and the association was replicated in an independent cohort. HLA typing was unavailable for some donors at each locus, so association tests used only the typed subset. In a later genetic analysis, fewer N-insertions in productive TCRs were reported among donors in an Asian-associated ancestry cluster than the roughly 700-donor mean. For the cohort, immune exposure information was limited to CMV serostatus. It was suggested by the authors that the approach could potentially be generalized to other disease states and immunological phenotypes. In a later analysis, several top co-occurrence clusters were reported to appear linked to parvovirus B19, influenza, CMV and Epstein-Barr virus. This cohort had only TCR beta chains sequenced, and the lack of alpha or paired-chain data limited which features could be detected. In the study, 150 to 200 TCR beta chains were listed as associated with cytomegalovirus. Specific HLA alleles were associated with around 18,000 TCR beta sequences at a false discovery rate of 0.05 in a later analysis. Because the 87-base-pair reads could not distinguish some IMGT-functional V segments, including TRBV6-2 and TRBV6-3, those segments were excluded. A further reported finding was that TCR beta sequences accurately predicted the HLA-A and HLA-B alleles for most subjects in the first cohort.

V is shortened by 7 bases, J by 5 bases, and the region joining them spans 15 bases. According to the germline V gene, CDR1 reads MNHEY and CDR2 reads SVGAGI. Including cysteine and phenylalanine, the CDR3 has 15 amino acids. Only the CDR3 DNA stays, 45 bases, in frame from base 1. In total, about 650 healthy bone marrow donors made up the cohort. At the time of sampling, all cohort members were nominally healthy, though unrecorded immune exposures were likely present. The donor was CMV seropositive and belonged to the group of about 290 seropositive cohort members. A peripheral blood sample was provided by each donor, and peripheral blood mononuclear cells were used for TCR beta sequencing. The Qiagen DNeasy Blood Extraction Kit was used to extract genomic DNA from the blood cell samples.

The specimen sequenced was PBMCs. The source is a female donor in good health and CMV-seropositive. The rearranged segments are TRBV6-5 and TRBJ1-6, with TRBD1 perhaps the D gene, on 6 matching bases. The DNA sequence is given as TGTGCCAGCAACGAAACAGGGTCAAATAATTCACCCCTCCACTTT. This sequence encodes CASNETGSNNSPLHF.